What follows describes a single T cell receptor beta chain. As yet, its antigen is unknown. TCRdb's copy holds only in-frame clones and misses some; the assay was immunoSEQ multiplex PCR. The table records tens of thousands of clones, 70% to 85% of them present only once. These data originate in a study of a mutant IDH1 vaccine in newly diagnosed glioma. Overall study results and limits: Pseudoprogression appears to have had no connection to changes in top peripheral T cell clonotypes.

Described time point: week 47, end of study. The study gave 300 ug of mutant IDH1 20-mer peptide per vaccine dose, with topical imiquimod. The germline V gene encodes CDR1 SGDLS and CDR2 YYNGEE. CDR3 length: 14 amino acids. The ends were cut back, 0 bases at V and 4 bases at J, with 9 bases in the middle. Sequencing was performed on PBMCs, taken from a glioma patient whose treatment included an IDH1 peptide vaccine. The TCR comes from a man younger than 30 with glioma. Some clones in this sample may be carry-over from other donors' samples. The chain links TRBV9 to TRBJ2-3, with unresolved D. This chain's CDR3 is CASSVASRPDTQYF. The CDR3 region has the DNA TGTGCCAGCAGCGTAGCTAGTAGACCAGATACGCAGTATTTT.